This record looks at one T cell receptor beta chain sequence and its context. Its antigen is still unknown. Per-base quality was not reported, and no clone a single base away is much larger than it. TCRbeta CDR3 regions were amplified from genomic DNA using the immunoSEQ Assay, a bias-controlled multiplex PCR. The study's processing was this. The number of nucleated cells in each sample was estimated by amplification of reference gene primers within the assay. Sequence reads were collapsed and filtered to measure the absolute abundance of every unique TCRbeta CDR3 rearrangement. For each sample, productive Simpson clonality was calculated as the square root of Simpson's diversity index over productive rearrangements. TCRdb holds this immuneACCESS table with in-frame rearrangements only. Some clones are missing; in checked studies, unresolved V genes explain under half, and the rest has no known cause. The V and J calls and clone size were taken over from that table, and D and trimming were inferred from the DNA. In all, the sample holds about 150,000 clones, and approximately 89% of those were seen once. The top ten clonotypes cover about 10% of the sample.

Whole blood was collected in K2EDTA tubes by collaborating institutions according to the institutions' own protocols. Collaborator samples were shipped for TCRbeta analysis as frozen whole blood, isolated PBMCs, or DNA extracted from either sample type. This sample was included in a study of blood T cell repertoires in COVID-19 (TCRdb year 2020). Concerning the study at large: The collaborator samples originated in the United States, Italy and Spain and spanned the acute and convalescent phases of COVID-19. The material from the prospective study consisted of cDNA or gDNA derived from T cells, B-cell-depleted T cells, or PBMCs. Deeply sampled blood TCRbeta repertoires from subjects exposed to, actively infected with, or recovered from COVID-19 were included in the dataset. The repertoires were made available in a free public database intended to serve as a resource for research on the immune response to SARS-CoV-2. Samples came from the ongoing ImmuneRACE study (first 160 participants) plus 1,254 subjects from 6 global collaborators. Nearly every sample came with metadata listing a de-identified subject ID, COVID-19 status, age in years and sex. HLA class I and class II types, where available, came from metadata supplied by the sample provider rather than from assay-based typing. The investigation overall reported the following: How much clinical and demographic metadata was included differed by source and by participant, and the metadata was provided uncurated.

The source material was peripheral blood. The clonotype was recovered from a man aged 55 to 69 with active or convalescent COVID-19.

The bases are TGCGCCAGCAGCCAGGCCGGGACAGTCTCTAGCACAGATACGCAGTATTTT. The translation is CASSQAGTVSSTDTQYF. The V and J segments used are TRBV4-1 and TRBJ2-3; a stretch of 7 junction bases matches TRBD1. The germline V gene provides CDR1 MGHRA and CDR2 YSYEKL. The CDR3 holds 17 amino acids from the cysteine to the phenylalanine. The retained sequence is limited to the CDR3, 51 bases, with the frame set at the first base. Germline trimming: 3 bases from V, 0 bases from J; junction bases outside gene matches: 9.